The 13 T cell receptor beta chains listed next were all sequenced from one sample in a study of molecular identifiers for immune sequencing clone quantification. TCRdb fed the PCR reads into MiXCR, producing one record per CDR3 protein. The sample has approximately 500,000 distinct CDR3 sequences; 25% are singletons. The sample taken for sequencing was naive CD8+ T cells from blood, with Jurkat cell RNA spiked in. Subset: FACS-sorted CD8+CD4-CCR7+CD45RA+ naive T cells. These receptor sequences come from a human donor in good health. Some libraries in this study had Jurkat cell RNA spiked in.

A few counts support this clonotype. This chain joins TRBV10-2 and TRBJ2-5, with a weak D call TRBD1 (6 bases). Per the germline V gene, CDR1 is WSHSY and CDR2 is SAAADI. The length of the CDR3 is 13 residues. V lost 2 bases and J lost 4, with 8 bases in between. In nucleotides, the CDR3 is TGCGCCAGCAGTGAGGGACAGTTAGAGACCCAGTACTTC. This gives the protein CASSEGQLETQYF.

The chain has TRBV27 and TRBJ2-7; possibly TRBD1 for D (6 bases). CDR1 MNHEY and CDR2 SMNVEV come from the germline V gene (reference sequence). V lost 5 bases and J lost 3, with 14 bases in between. CDR3 length: 14 residues. The CDR3 DNA reads TGTGCCAGCAGTCCGCGGACAGAGCTCTACGAGCAGTACTTC. Protein: CASSPRTELYEQYF.

In this sample, this clonotype turned up many times. This chain uses TRBV4-3 with TRBJ1-5; the match to TRBD1 covers 8 bases. Trimming removed 0 bases from V and 5 bases from J; junction bases left unmatched: 6. Germline V gene lookup returns CDR1 LGHNA and CDR2 YSLEER. The CDR3 has 16 residues. The CDR3 DNA reads as TGCGCCAGCAGCCAAGATAGCACAGGGGGTGATCAGCCCCAGCATTTT. Amino acid sequence: CASSQDSTGGDQPQHF.

This clonotype was seen repeatedly, ten times or more. The chain couples TRBV20-1 to TRBJ2-3; a possible D gene is TRBD2 (6 bases). V lost 8 bases, J lost 5 bases, and 17 bases lay in between. Germline-derived CDR1 and CDR2 are DFQATT and SNEGSKA (reference sequence). This CDR3 is built from 13 residues. The chain's CDR3 is CSSFPRGRDTQYF. CDR3 nucleotide sequence: TGCAGTTCCTTCCCGCGGGGCAGAGATACGCAGTATTTT.

The rearrangement joins TRBV21-1 to TRBJ1-4; the table's D gene call, TRBD1, was not cross checked with the DNA. TRBV21-1 is given as a pseudogene. CDR3 length equals 16 residues. The CDR3 nucleotides read TGTGCCAGCAGCAAACCCCCGGACAGGGAAGGTGAAAAACTGTTTTTT. This gives the protein CASSKPPDREGEKLFF.

The rearrangement joins TRBV10-3 to TRBJ1-2, with a possible D match to TRBD1 (6 bases). The CDR3 totals 13 residues. The germline gives CDR1 ENHRY, CDR2 SYGVKD. The germline V and J ends were trimmed by 2 bases and 4 bases, with 8 bases remaining between them. CDR3 DNA sequence: TGTGCCATCAGTGAGGGACAGTCCTATGGCTACACCTTC. This codes for CAISEGQSYGYTF.

This rearrangement joins TRBV7-9 to TRBJ2-4, with D perhaps given as TRBD1 or TRBD2 (6 bases each). The ends were cut back, 4 bases at V and 2 bases at J, with 15 bases in the middle. Germline-derived CDR1 and CDR2 are SEHNR and FQNEAQ (reference sequence). The CDR3 loop spans 16 amino acids. For the CDR3, the DNA is TGTGCCAGCAGCTCGGACACAGGGAGGCCCAAAAACATTCAGTACTTC. It yields the protein CASSSDTGRPKNIQYF.

CDR3 in amino acids: CASSFIAARLFF. The DNA for the CDR3 is TGTGCCAGCAGTTTCATAGCCGCCAGACTGTTTTTT. The chain links TRBV28 to TRBJ1-4, with D unresolved. The CDR3 is 12 amino acids. The V and J ends lost 3 bases and 13 bases respectively, with 12 bases between them. Germline V CDR1 and CDR2: MDHEN, SYDVKM.

Comments on this clonotype: A much larger clone sits a single nucleotide away, making a read error possible. V usage is TRBV29-1 and J usage is TRBJ1-5; D unresolved. In germline, CDR1 is SQVTM, CDR2 ANQGSEA. CDR3 size: 14 residues. Trimming left V 3 bases short and J 0 bases short, with 9 bases between. The CDR3 protein is CSVDPDCSNQPQHF. As DNA, the CDR3 is TGCAGCGTTGATCCCGACTGTAGCAATCAGCCCCAGCATTTT.

The chain recombines TRBV15 with TRBJ1-2; D not certain. The CDR3 has 13 amino acids. Between the trimmed V and J ends, which lost 1 base and 3 bases, there was a span of 6 bases. Germline V lookup: CDR1 LNHNV, CDR2 YYDKDF (reference sequence). The CDR3 region is CATSRVVDYGYTF. As DNA, the CDR3 is TGTGCCACCAGCAGAGTTGTTGACTATGGCTACACCTTC.

At least ten counts were recorded for this clonotype. The rearrangement links TRBV10-3 to TRBJ1-5; a weak D match, TRBD1 (6 bases). Per the germline V gene, CDR1 is ENHRY and CDR2 is SYGVKD. This CDR3 region has 13 residues. Trimming removed 3 bases from V and 8 bases from J, with 11 bases in between. The CDR3 here is CAISEGPGEPQHF. CDR3 bases: TGTGCCATCAGTGAAGGCCCAGGGGAGCCCCAGCATTTT.

The chain links TRBV4-1 to TRBJ2-7, with 8 bases aligning to TRBD1. CDR1 and CDR2 from the germline V gene are MGHRA and YSYEKL. CDR3 length: 16 residues. V trimming: 1 base; J trimming: 5 bases; junction bases outside the gene matches: 10. CDR3: CASSQVFVDRGHEQYF. In DNA, the CDR3 is TGCGCCAGCAGCCAAGTGTTTGTAGACAGGGGCCACGAGCAGTACTTC.

The rearrangement uses TRBV5-8 and TRBJ1-4, with 7 positions matching TRBD1. The germline V gene has CDR1 SGHTS and CDR2 YDEGEE. J gave up 8 bases and V 4 bases, and 14 bases lay outside the gene matches. This CDR3 comprises 16 residues. The chain's CDR3 is CASSLVYQGGKEKLFF. CDR3 DNA: TGTGCCAGCAGCCTGGTATACCAGGGGGGGAAAGAAAAACTGTTTTTT.